This is a list of T cell receptor beta chains from one sample in a study of CXCR3-negative and CXCR3-positive naive CD8 T cells. Reanalyzing the 5' RACE reads, TCRdb keeps one entry per CDR3 protein, without DNA. This repertoire includes around 130,000 distinct CDR3 sequences. The specimen sequenced was naive CXCR3+ CD8+ T cells from blood. The receptors were gathered from a human donor in good health. Some clones in this sample may be carry-over from other donors' samples. CDR3s include the opening cysteine and the closing phenylalanine or tryptophan.

v_gene: TRBV9; j_gene: TRBJ2-7; CDR3aa: CASSVGGQGMSEQYF
v_gene: TRBV30; j_gene: TRBJ2-7; CDR3aa: CAWSDPGTYEQYF
v_gene: TRBV7-6; j_gene: TRBJ2-7; CDR3aa: CASSLSWDRDQYF
v_gene: TRBV12-3/TRBV12-4; j_gene: TRBJ2-3; CDR3aa: CASSGPYGTGGFTDTQYF
v_gene: TRBV2; j_gene: TRBJ1-1; CDR3aa: CASSDPLVNFNTEAFF
v_gene: TRBV5-1; j_gene: TRBJ2-6; CDR3aa: CASSSAGVAGANVLTF
v_gene: TRBV7-2; j_gene: TRBJ2-5; CDR3aa: CASSLELAGSETQYF
v_gene: TRBV15; j_gene: TRBJ2-5; CDR3aa: CATSRGLQETQYF
v_gene: TRBV21-1; j_gene: TRBJ1-1; CDR3aa: CASSKALGTELPEAFF
v_gene: TRBV11-2; j_gene: TRBJ2-3; CDR3aa: CASSLVSGADNTDTQYF
v_gene: TRBV20-1; j_gene: TRBJ2-2; CDR3aa: CSAVRQGANTGELFF
v_gene: TRBV29-1; j_gene: TRBJ1-1; CDR3aa: CSVDQGLTEAFF
v_gene: TRBV7-2; j_gene: TRBJ2-3; CDR3aa: CASSLVQVGTDTQYF
v_gene: TRBV29-1; j_gene: TRBJ2-2; CDR3aa: CSVEGGQAGELFF
v_gene: TRBV29-1; j_gene: TRBJ1-1; CDR3aa: CSVDRGKEAFF
v_gene: TRBV10-1; j_gene: TRBJ2-1; CDR3aa: CASSPELPGDEQFF
v_gene: TRBV12-3/TRBV12-4; j_gene: TRBJ1-1; CDR3aa: CASSFDYTEAFF
v_gene: TRBV5-6; j_gene: TRBJ2-1; CDR3aa: CASSPLDRGLAGGYNEQFF
v_gene: TRBV5-1; j_gene: TRBJ2-3; CDR3aa: CASSLVGGSGTDTQYF
v_gene: TRBV4-1; j_gene: TRBJ2-1; CDR3aa: CASSQVSSGVDEQFF
v_gene: TRBV28; j_gene: TRBJ1-4; CDR3aa: CASSFTQSNEKLFF
v_gene: TRBV7-5; j_gene: TRBJ1-1; CDR3aa: CISVPEASPFLGGRRTEAFF
v_gene: TRBV14; j_gene: TRBJ1-3; CDR3aa: CASSQVSGATTIYF
v_gene: TRBV27; j_gene: TRBJ2-7; CDR3aa: CASSTLPRAAYEQYF
v_gene: TRBV5-1; j_gene: TRBJ2-2; CDR3aa: CASSPSGELFF
v_gene: TRBV10-3; j_gene: TRBJ2-1; CDR3aa: CAISQEGYSNEQFF
v_gene: TRBV3-1; j_gene: TRBJ2-6; CDR3aa: CASSRQSGANVLTF
v_gene: TRBV15; j_gene: TRBJ1-5; CDR3aa: CATSRERGGPSNQPQHF
v_gene: TRBV19; j_gene: TRBJ2-3; CDR3aa: CASSITSGIADTQYF
v_gene: TRBV5-1; j_gene: TRBJ2-7; CDR3aa: CASSLALKYEQYF
v_gene: TRBV7-2; j_gene: TRBJ2-1; CDR3aa: CASSILAEPYNEQFF
v_gene: TRBV9; j_gene: TRBJ2-3; CDR3aa: CASSETGTSGVTDTQYF
v_gene: TRBV7-9; j_gene: TRBJ2-1; CDR3aa: CASSLLADSSYNEQFF
v_gene: TRBV20-1; j_gene: TRBJ2-5; CDR3aa: CSGREGETQYF
v_gene: TRBV9; j_gene: TRBJ2-1; CDR3aa: CASRPGLAGGTSYNEQFF
v_gene: TRBV6-2/TRBV6-3; j_gene: TRBJ2-1; CDR3aa: CASSSRGPPNEQFF
v_gene: TRBV25-1; j_gene: TRBJ2-2; CDR3aa: CASSPTQGPGELFF
v_gene: TRBV9; j_gene: TRBJ2-3; CDR3aa: CASSVAGDTDTQYF
v_gene: TRBV4-3; j_gene: TRBJ2-5; CDR3aa: CASSQDDAGKETQYF
v_gene: TRBV19; j_gene: TRBJ2-1; CDR3aa: CASSVLAAYNEQFF
v_gene: TRBV6-1; j_gene: TRBJ2-1; CDR3aa: CATRWARGDYNEQFF
v_gene: TRBV6-5; j_gene: TRBJ1-2; CDR3aa: CASSYSREGSYGYTF
v_gene: TRBV11-2; j_gene: TRBJ2-1; CDR3aa: CASSLVQGTDEQFF
v_gene: TRBV6-6; j_gene: TRBJ1-1; CDR3aa: CASSYPGHTLGNTEAFF
v_gene: TRBV7-3; j_gene: TRBJ2-1; CDR3aa: CASSLLSGSFQFF
v_gene: TRBV7-9; j_gene: TRBJ1-2; CDR3aa: CASSRTENYGYTF
v_gene: TRBV10-1; j_gene: TRBJ2-1; CDR3aa: CASSDLAGLHNEQFF
v_gene: TRBV29-1; j_gene: TRBJ1-1; CDR3aa: CSVYGQANTEAFF
v_gene: TRBV27; j_gene: TRBJ2-7; CDR3aa: CASSFSPQTYEQYF
v_gene: TRBV29-1; j_gene: TRBJ2-2; CDR3aa: CSVVRENTGELFF
v_gene: TRBV29-1; j_gene: TRBJ2-2; CDR3aa: CSVDFPDRNTGELFF
v_gene: TRBV15; j_gene: TRBJ2-6; CDR3aa: CATGPGRNSGANVLTF
v_gene: TRBV7-8; j_gene: TRBJ2-1; CDR3aa: CASSLSRTGAYNEQFF